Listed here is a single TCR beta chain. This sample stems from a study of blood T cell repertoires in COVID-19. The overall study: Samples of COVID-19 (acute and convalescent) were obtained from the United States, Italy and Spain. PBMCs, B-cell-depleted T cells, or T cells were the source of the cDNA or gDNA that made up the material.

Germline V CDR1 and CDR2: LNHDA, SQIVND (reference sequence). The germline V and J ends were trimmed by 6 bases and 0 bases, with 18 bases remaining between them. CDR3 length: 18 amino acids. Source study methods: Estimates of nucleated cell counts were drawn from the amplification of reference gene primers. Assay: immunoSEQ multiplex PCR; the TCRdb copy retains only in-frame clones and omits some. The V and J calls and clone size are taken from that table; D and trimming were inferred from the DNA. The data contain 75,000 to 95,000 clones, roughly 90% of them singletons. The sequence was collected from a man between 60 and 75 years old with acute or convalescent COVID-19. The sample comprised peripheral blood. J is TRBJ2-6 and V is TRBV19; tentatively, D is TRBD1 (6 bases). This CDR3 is CASRRGTLTRSGANVLTF. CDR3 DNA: TGTGCCAGTAGGAGGGGGACACTAACCCGCTCTGGGGCCAACGTCCTGACTTTC. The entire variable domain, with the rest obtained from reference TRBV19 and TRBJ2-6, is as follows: DGGITQSPKYLFRKEGQNVTLSCEQNLNHDAMYWYRQDPGQGLRLIYYSQIVNDFQKGDIAEGYSVSREKKESFPLTVTSAQKNPTAFYLCASRRGTLTRSGANVLTFGAGSRLTVL.